This T cell receptor (beta chain) was recorded in a study of T cells in women clearing cervical HPV infection. Whole-study context: Only a few women had HLA typing results available.

For this clone: The read terminates 3 residues before the CDR3 end, so the remaining end is supplied by the germline J gene.

Sequencing was performed with immunoSEQ multiplex PCR; in TCRdb, only in-frame clones are kept and a portion is missing. This listing includes 30,000 to 35,000 clones. Germline CDR1 ENHRY, CDR2 SYGVKD. With V trimmed by 9 bases and J by 0 bases, 16 bases remained unmatched. The CDR3 has 18 amino acids. The receptor comes from a woman aged 18 to 69 with a cervical HPV16 infection that either progressed to CIN3+ or cleared (not recorded which). The rearrangement joins TRBV10-3 to TRBJ2-1; 8 bases line up with TRBD1. The specimen was blood buffy coat. The sequenced part of the CDR3 DNA is TGTGCCATGTCTTCGACAGGGGCCGCCGGTTTCTCCTACAATGAG. It yields the protein CAMSSTGAAGFSYNE. The CDR3 as a whole reads CAMSSTGAAGFSYNEQFF.